Listed below are T cell receptor beta chains from one sample, sequenced in a study of cytomegalovirus exposure and HLA in healthy donors. The assay was immunoSEQ multiplex PCR, and TCRdb's table has in-frame clones only and misses some. The sample is made up of 100,000 to 150,000 clones, and the top ten hold more than 3% of it. Sequencing used PBMCs. The source of these receptors is a man aged 18-30 years in good health and CMV-seronegative. The conserved cysteine and the conserved F or W are not part of the CDR3 here. D genes are given only for firm matches.

d_call: NA
v_call: TRBV5-1
j_call: TRBJ1-6
cdr3_aa: ASRPIGGGNPPLH

d_call: NA
v_call: TRBV10-1
j_call: TRBJ1-1
cdr3_aa: ASSHTTNTEAF

d_call: TRBD2
v_call: TRBV4-1
j_call: TRBJ2-5
cdr3_aa: ASSQAPSGGLETQY

d_call: NA
v_call: TRBV15
j_call: TRBJ2-7
cdr3_aa: ATSRAAQGKGEQY

d_call: TRBD1
v_call: TRBV27
j_call: TRBJ2-7
cdr3_aa: ASGDRGRYEQY

d_call: NA
v_call: TRBV30
j_call: TRBJ2-2
cdr3_aa: AWSGAGELF

d_call: TRBD2
v_call: TRBV7-8
j_call: TRBJ2-1
cdr3_aa: ASIASGTSGNNEQF

d_call: NA
v_call: TRBV7-6
j_call: TRBJ2-5
cdr3_aa: ASSLDNGLREETQY

d_call: TRBD2
v_call: TRBV5-5
j_call: TRBJ2-5
cdr3_aa: ASSWGGSGGETQY

d_call: NA
v_call: TRBV5-1
j_call: TRBJ1-1
cdr3_aa: ASSLAFLGEAF

d_call: NA
v_call: TRBV11-2
j_call: TRBJ2-7
cdr3_aa: ASSLVGQNYEQY

d_call: NA
v_call: TRBV28
j_call: TRBJ2-1
cdr3_aa: ASSPYNEQF

d_call: TRBD1
v_call: TRBV19
j_call: TRBJ1-1
cdr3_aa: ASSAGQVNTEAF